These 8 T cell receptor beta chains came from one sample sequenced in a study of blood T cell repertoires in COVID-19. Produced via immunoSEQ multiplex PCR; TCRdb's table is partial and in-frame only. This table has hundreds of thousands of clones, over 75% appearing once. The sequencing input was PBMCs or T cells enriched from blood (not recorded which). Receptors originate from a man aged 25 to 45 who had recovered from COVID-19.

The chain combines TRBV13 with TRBJ2-1; 9 nucleotides agree with TRBD2. The V and J ends lost 5 bases and 10 bases, in that order; junction bases with no gene match: 15. This CDR3 region has 16 residues. Germline values: CDR1 PRHDT, CDR2 FYEKMQ (reference sequence). The CDR3 loop reads CASSLAGHRMFPEQFF. The CDR3 coding sequence is TGTGCCAGCAGCCTAGCGGGACACCGTATGTTCCCCGAGCAGTTCTTC.

The V gene is TRBV2, the J gene TRBJ1-1, with D hard to call. The CDR3 has 12 amino acids. The V end was cut by 6 bases, the J end by 1 base, with 6 bases between. The germline gives CDR1 SNHLY, CDR2 FYNNEI. Here the CDR3 reads CASRRANTEAFF. The DNA for the CDR3 is TGTGCCAGCAGGAGGGCGAACACTGAAGCTTTCTTT.

The chain carries TRBV28 and TRBJ1-1; D gene unclear. Germline V CDR1 and CDR2: MDHEN, SYDVKM. The CDR3 runs to 13 residues. V was shortened by 7 bases and J by 1 base, with 10 bases between the two germline ends. The CDR3 DNA sequence: TGTGCCAGCACCCTACAGCCGAACACTGAAGCTTTCTTT. It yields the protein CASTLQPNTEAFF.

The rearrangement links TRBV19 to TRBJ2-1; 9 positions agree with TRBD2. The CDR3 totals 18 residues. Trimming at V came to 0 bases and at J to 3 bases, leaving 9 bases not matched to a gene. The germline gives CDR1 LNHDA, CDR2 SQIVND (reference sequence). CDR3 DNA sequence: TGTGCCAGTAGTATAGAGTCCCCCGGAGCGGGAGGCTACAATGAGCAGTTCTTC. It specifies CASSIESPGAGGYNEQFF.

V and J are TRBV27 and TRBJ1-3; 10 nucleotides match TRBD1. This CDR3 is built from 15 residues. Germline CDR1 reads MNHEY; CDR2 reads SMNVEV (reference sequence). With 6 bases clipped from V and 3 bases from J, the junction kept 5 bases outside the gene matches. In DNA, the CDR3 is TGTGCCAGCAGACCGACAGGGGGCCATGGAAACACCATATATTTT. Protein: CASRPTGGHGNTIYF.

This chain links TRBV12-5 with TRBJ2-7; D gene uncertain. The V end was cut by 0 bases, the J end by 6 bases, with 12 bases between. Germline assignment: CDR1 LGHNT and CDR2 FRNRAP. CDR3 size: 14 residues. CDR3 nucleotides: TGTGCTAGTGGTTTGGTGCAGGTTCTATCCGAGCAGTACTTC. Translated: CASGLVQVLSEQYF.

This chain links TRBV28 with TRBJ1-5; D gene unclear. The CDR3 covers 16 residues. V was shortened by 7 bases and J by 1 base, with 17 bases between the two germline ends. Germline lookup yields CDR1 MDHEN and CDR2 SYDVKM. The CDR3 spells CASTPKRWQSNQPQHF. CDR3 nucleotides: TGTGCCAGCACCCCGAAGCGATGGCAGAGCAATCAGCCCCAGCATTTT.

J is TRBJ1-1 and V is TRBV7-6, with TRBD1 matching 7 bases. CDR1 and CDR2 from the germline V gene are SGHVS and FNYEAQ. The CDR3 runs 13 residues. After removal of 5 bases from V and 4 bases from J, the junction contained 4 bases not matched to a gene. CDR3 coding DNA: TGTGCCAGCAGCCCAAACAGGGGCACTGAAGCTTTCTTT. It specifies CASSPNRGTEAFF.